This T cell receptor beta chain was identified during a study of cytomegalovirus exposure and HLA in healthy donors. V lost 8 bases and J 4 bases, leaving 16 bases between the germline ends. This CDR3 spans 14 amino acids. Germline V gives CDR1 MGHRA, CDR2 YSYEKL. Use of 60 Vbeta and 13 Jbeta primers characterized the PCR. Sequencing used immunoSEQ multiplex PCR; TCRdb keeps in-frame clones, though not all of them. Seen here are some 200,000 clones, around 83% observed once, and the top ten hold approximately 0.74%. The sequence came from a young woman in good health and CMV-seronegative. V and J are TRBV4-1 and TRBJ2-3, with D possibly TRBD1 on 6 matching bases. The sample consisted of PBMCs. CDR3 protein: CASGQTDQADTQYF. The DNA of the CDR3 is TGCGCCAGCGGACAGACTGACCAGGCAGATACGCAGTATTTT.